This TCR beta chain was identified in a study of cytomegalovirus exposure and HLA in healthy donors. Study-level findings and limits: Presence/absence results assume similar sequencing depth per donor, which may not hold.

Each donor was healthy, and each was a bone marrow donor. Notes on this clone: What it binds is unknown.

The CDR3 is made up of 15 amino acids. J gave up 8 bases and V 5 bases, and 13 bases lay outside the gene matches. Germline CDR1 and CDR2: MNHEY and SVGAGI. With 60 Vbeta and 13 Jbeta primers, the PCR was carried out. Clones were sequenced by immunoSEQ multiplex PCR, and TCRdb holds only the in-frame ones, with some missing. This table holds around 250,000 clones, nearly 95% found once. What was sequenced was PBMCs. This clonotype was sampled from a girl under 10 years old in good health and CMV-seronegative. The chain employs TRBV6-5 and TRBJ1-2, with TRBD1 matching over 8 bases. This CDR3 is CASSLTGQGARGYTF. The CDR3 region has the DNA TGTGCCAGCAGTCTCACAGGCCAGGGGGCTAGGGGCTACACCTTC.